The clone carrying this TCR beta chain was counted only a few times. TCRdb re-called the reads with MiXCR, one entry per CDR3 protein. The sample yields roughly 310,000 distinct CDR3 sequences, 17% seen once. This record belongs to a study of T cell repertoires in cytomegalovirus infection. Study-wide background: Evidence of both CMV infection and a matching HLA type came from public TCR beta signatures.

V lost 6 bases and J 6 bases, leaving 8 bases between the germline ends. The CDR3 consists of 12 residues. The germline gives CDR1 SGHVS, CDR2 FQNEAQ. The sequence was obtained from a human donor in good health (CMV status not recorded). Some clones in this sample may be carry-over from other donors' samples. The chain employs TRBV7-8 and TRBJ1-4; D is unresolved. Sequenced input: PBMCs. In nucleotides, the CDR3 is TGTGCCAGCAGTATGTTCGATGAAAAACTGTTTTTT. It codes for CASSMFDEKLFF.